A selection of T cell receptor beta chains follows, all from one sample in a study of blood T cell repertoires in COVID-19. Profiling relied on immunoSEQ multiplex PCR, and the TCRdb table lists in-frame clones only, not all of them. The table includes about 220,000 clones, approximately 83% detected once. The sequencing input was peripheral blood. These receptors were obtained from a woman aged 25 to 39 who had recovered from COVID-19. CDR3s include the opening cysteine and the closing phenylalanine or tryptophan. Fields, in order: J gene, V gene, D gene, clone size, CDR3 protein, CDR3 DNA. The D gene is left open where the match is weak. Size values are once, few and many counts, or a class for expanded clones, and some rows have none.

TRBJ1-1 | TRBV4-2 | . | . | CASSQVSVEGYLGVGTEAFF | TGTGCCAGCAGCCAAGTGTCGGTCGAGGGATATTTGGGAGTGGGCACTGAAGCTTTCTTT
TRBJ2-1 | TRBV30 | TRBD2 | many | CAWRPGGSIPLQFF | TGTGCCTGGAGACCCGGCGGGAGCATCCCATTGCAGTTCTTC
TRBJ1-1 | TRBV7-9 | . | . | CASSFTGTEAFF | TGTGCCAGCAGCTTCACAGGGACTGAAGCTTTCTTT
TRBJ2-1 | TRBV4-1 | . | few | CASSQEEARVGNEQFF | TGCGCCAGCAGCCAAGAAGAGGCCAGGGTAGGGAATGAGCAGTTCTTC
TRBJ2-2 | TRBV7-2 | TRBD1 | . | CASSVTGARANTGELFF | TGTGCCAGCAGCGTTACAGGGGCGCGGGCGAACACCGGGGAGCTGTTTTTT
TRBJ1-5 | TRBV6-5 | . | . | CATNSGVSNQPQHF | TGTGCCACTAACTCAGGGGTGAGCAATCAGCCCCAGCATTTT
TRBJ2-1 | TRBV11-2 | . | . | CASRRRQVNEQFF | TGTGCCAGCAGACGAAGACAGGTCAATGAGCAGTTCTTC
TRBJ2-2 | TRBV11-2 | TRBD2 | . | CASSPPRAGGLNTGELFF | TGTGCCAGCAGCCCGCCGAGGGCGGGAGGCCTGAACACCGGGGAGCTGTTTTTT
TRBJ2-1 | TRBV5-1 | TRBD2 | . | CASSRGSGRSHNEQFF | TGCGCCAGCAGCCGGGGTAGCGGGAGGAGCCACAATGAGCAGTTCTTC
TRBJ2-7 | TRBV15 | TRBD2 | . | CATSRDIQDGGDEQYF | TGTGCCACCAGCAGAGATATCCAGGACGGGGGGGACGAGCAGTACTTC
TRBJ2-2 | TRBV6-6 | . | . | CASSLTGELFF | TGTGCCAGCAGCCTCACCGGGGAGCTGTTTTTT
TRBJ1-2 | TRBV2 | TRBD1 | . | CASSQTGGAGGYTF | TGTGCCAGCAGCCAAACAGGGGGCGCGGGTGGCTACACCTTC
TRBJ2-5 | TRBV25-1 | TRBD2 | once | CASSLGTSGTMYQETQYF | TGTGCCAGCAGTCTTGGGACTAGCGGGACAATGTACCAAGAGACCCAGTACTTC
TRBJ2-3 | TRBV2 | TRBD2 | . | CASSEGLAGVRDTQYF | TGTGCCAGCAGTGAAGGGCTAGCGGGAGTGCGAGATACGCAGTATTTT
TRBJ1-4 | TRBV5-1 | TRBD1 | . | CASSYRGPGRTNEKLFF | TGCGCCAGCAGCTACAGGGGGCCGGGTCGAACTAATGAAAAACTGTTTTTT
TRBJ1-2 | TRBV4-1 | . | . | CASSQETQGWAVGYTF | TGCGCCAGCAGCCAAGAAACGCAGGGTTGGGCGGTAGGCTACACCTTC
TRBJ1-5 | TRBV9 | . | few | CASSVWGGRQPQHF | TGTGCCAGCAGCGTATGGGGGGGCCGTCAGCCCCAGCATTTT
TRBJ2-3 | TRBV16 | TRBD2 | . | CASSLWTSETDTQYF | TGTGCCAGCAGCCTCTGGACTAGCGAAACGGATACGCAGTATTTT
TRBJ2-3 | TRBV7-3 | . | . | CASSSSIPGTDTQYF | TGTGCCAGCAGCTCCTCCATTCCGGGGACAGATACGCAGTATTTT
TRBJ2-7 | TRBV3-1/TRBV3-2 | . | . | CASSQLARSSYEQYF | TGTGCCAGCAGCCAATTAGCGAGAAGCTCCTACGAGCAGTACTTC
TRBJ2-7 | TRBV10-2 | TRBD2 | few | CASSESGEAGKYEQYF | TGCGCCAGCAGTGAGTCCGGCGAAGCGGGAAAGTACGAGCAGTACTTC
TRBJ2-1 | TRBV2 | . | . | CASSVHLVGDEQFF | TGTGCCAGCAGTGTTCACTTAGTGGGCGACGAGCAGTTCTTC
TRBJ2-7 | TRBV5-1 | TRBD1 | few | CASSYTGESYEQYF | TGCGCCAGCAGCTATACAGGGGAGAGCTACGAGCAGTACTTC
TRBJ2-3 | TRBV25-1 | . | . | CASSLTSTDTQYF | TGTGCCAGCAGTCTTACTAGCACAGATACGCAGTATTTT
TRBJ2-2 | TRBV24-1 | TRBD1 | . | CATSDYVSRRQGTVGELFF | TGTGCCACCAGTGATTACGTATCACGACGACAGGGGACGGTCGGGGAGCTGTTTTTT
TRBJ2-1 | TRBV7-3 | TRBD1 | . | CASSSGQGFHNEQFF | TGTGCCAGCAGTTCGGGACAGGGGTTCCACAATGAGCAGTTCTTC
TRBJ2-7 | TRBV5-5 | . | once | CASSSWVAGDPYEQYF | TGTGCCAGCAGCTCTTGGGTGGCAGGGGACCCCTACGAGCAGTACTTC
TRBJ2-1 | TRBV7-3 | TRBD1 | . | CASSQGTVYNEQFF | TGTGCCAGCAGCCAGGGGACAGTTTACAATGAGCAGTTCTTC
TRBJ2-5 | TRBV28 | TRBD1 | . | CASSLYPTWTGQETQYF | TGTGCCAGCAGTTTATACCCCACTTGGACAGGGCAAGAGACCCAGTACTTC
TRBJ2-1 | TRBV4-1 | TRBD2 | . | CASSFSKRERVNEQFF | TGCGCCAGCAGCTTTTCAAAGCGGGAAAGGGTGAATGAGCAGTTCTTC
TRBJ2-4 | TRBV7-2 | TRBD1 | . | CASSPGQGFPQYF | TGTGCCAGCAGCCCTGGACAGGGCTTCCCTCAGTACTTC
TRBJ2-2 | TRBV7-7 | . | . | CASSLGVGAGELFF | TGTGCTAGCAGCCTTGGAGTGGGTGCCGGGGAGCTGTTTTTT
TRBJ2-7 | TRBV5-1 | . | once | CASSQPGNSYEQYF | TGCGCCAGCAGCCAACCCGGGAACTCCTACGAGCAGTACTTC